This TCR beta chain was found in a study of blood T cell repertoires in COVID-19. As for the study in general: PBMCs, B-cell-depleted T cells, or T cells provided the cDNA or gDNA that made up the material.

The authors' processing: Reference gene primer amplification gave nucleated cell count estimates. The repertoire was sequenced with immunoSEQ multiplex PCR; TCRdb's copy has only in-frame clones and lacks some. That table furnishes V, J and clone size, whereas the DNA furnished D and trimming. The repertoire holds some 170,000 clones, with around 82% as singletons. This CDR3 contains 16 residues. CDR1 and CDR2 (germline): SNHLY, FYNNEI. Germline trimming cut 6 bases from V and 7 bases from J; bases unmatched to any gene: 15. The sample consisted of peripheral blood. The genes are TRBV2 and TRBJ1-5; 7 bases are shared with TRBD1. The clonotype originates from a man aged 55-75 years with active or convalescent COVID-19. CDR3 region: CASSRGGTARGQPQHF. CDR3 nucleotide sequence: TGTGCCAGCAGCCGCGGAGGGACAGCGAGGGGACAGCCCCAGCATTTT.